These T cell receptor beta chains were read from a single sample in a study of T-cell reconstitution after alpha-beta-depleted transplantation in children. TCRdb reprocessed the PCR reads with MiXCR, giving one entry per CDR3 protein. The data show around 400,000 distinct CDR3 sequences, 11% seen once. Sequenced here: PBMCs from the stem cell graft donor, sampled from the stem cell graft. Receptors originate from a human donor who donated a stem cell graft to a child with acute myeloid leukemia. Each CDR3 is given with its conserved first and last residue.

cdr3_length j_call v_call cdr3_aa
14 TRBJ2-1 TRBV5-1 CASSSAAPYNEQFF
15 TRBJ2-7 TRBV7-2 CASSREGGLYYEQYF
15 TRBJ2-5 TRBV5-1 CASSIQTGRQETQYF
15 TRBJ1-5 TRBV18 CASSPGTDPNQPQHF
16 TRBJ2-3 TRBV7-9 CASSGRDGSSTDTQYF
14 TRBJ2-3 TRBV4-1 CASSQEGPTDTQYF
13 TRBJ2-5 TRBV27 CASSLTRGQTQYF
13 TRBJ2-3 TRBV20-1 CSAGWAGGGTQYF
12 TRBJ2-7 TRBV18 CASSRDRNEQYF
15 TRBJ2-1 TRBV20-1 CSASQSSGSYNEQFF
13 TRBJ2-1 TRBV12-3/TRBV12-4 CASSFLGANEQFF
17 TRBJ2-1 TRBV24-1 CATSDNQGLASRNEQFF
13 TRBJ2-3 TRBV4-2 CASSQDLLDTQYF
14 TRBJ2-3 TRBV28 CASSQAGVPDTQYF
16 TRBJ2-2 TRBV7-9 CASSYGQRANTGELFF
9 TRBJ1-5 TRBV27 CASGQPQHF
13 TRBJ2-2 TRBV5-5 CASSSYYTGELFF
16 TRBJ2-4 TRBV6-1 CASRESRGGAKNIQYF
15 TRBJ1-1 TRBV5-1 CASSLSGTRVTEAFF
14 TRBJ2-1 TRBV6-5 CASSYVSGGNEQFF
15 TRBJ2-7 TRBV7-9 CASSAPGTGPYEQYF
13 TRBJ1-3 TRBV29-1 CSVTDLSGNTIYF
15 TRBJ2-1 TRBV7-2 CASSEPGLVDNEQFF
13 TRBJ1-5 TRBV7-9 CASSLGGIQPQHF
12 TRBJ2-7 TRBV30 CAWNRVTYEQYF
15 TRBJ2-3 TRBV4-1 CASSLRSSDTDTQYF
17 TRBJ1-4 TRBV10-2 CASSELGTAQTNEKLFF
15 TRBJ1-4 TRBV6-5 CASSYRDPTNEKLFF
14 TRBJ2-5 TRBV12-3/TRBV12-4 CASSFLPRGETQYF
12 TRBJ1-4 TRBV20-1 CSARGQGVKLFF
14 TRBJ2-3 TRBV29-1 CSVEVGQVEGTQYF